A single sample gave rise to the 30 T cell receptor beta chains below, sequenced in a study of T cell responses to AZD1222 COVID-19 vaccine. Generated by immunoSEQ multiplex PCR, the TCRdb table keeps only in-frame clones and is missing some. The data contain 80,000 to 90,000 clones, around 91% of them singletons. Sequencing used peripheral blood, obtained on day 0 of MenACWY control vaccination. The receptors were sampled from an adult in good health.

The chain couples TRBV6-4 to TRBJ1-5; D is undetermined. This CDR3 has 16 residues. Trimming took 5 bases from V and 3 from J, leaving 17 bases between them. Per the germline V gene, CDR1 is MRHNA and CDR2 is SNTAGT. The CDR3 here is CASSTLGPTSNQPQHF. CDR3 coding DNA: TGTGCCAGCAGTACCCTGGGCCCCACGTCCAATCAGCCCCAGCATTTT.

CDR3 protein: CASSFGVGQPQHF. DNA for the CDR3: TGTGCCAGCAGCTTCGGGGTGGGCCAGCCCCAGCATTTT. The gene calls are TRBV7-6 and TRBJ1-5; unclear D gene. Germline V gene data show CDR1 as SGHVS and CDR2 as FNYEAQ. Trimming removed 3 bases from V and 7 bases from J, with 10 bases in between. This CDR3 is built from 13 residues.

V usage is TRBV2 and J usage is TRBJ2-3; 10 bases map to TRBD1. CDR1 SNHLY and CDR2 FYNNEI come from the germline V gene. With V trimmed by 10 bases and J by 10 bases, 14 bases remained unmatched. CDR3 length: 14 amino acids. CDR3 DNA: TGTGCCACGAAACGCGGGACAGGGGAAGGGGCGCAGTATTTT. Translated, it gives CATKRGTGEGAQYF.

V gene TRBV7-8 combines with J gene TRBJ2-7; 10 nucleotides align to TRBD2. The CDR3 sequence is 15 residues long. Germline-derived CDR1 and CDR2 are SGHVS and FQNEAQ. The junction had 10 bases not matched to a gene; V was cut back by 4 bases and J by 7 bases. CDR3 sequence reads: CASSSAALAGFEQYF. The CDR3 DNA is TGTGCCAGCAGCTCAGCCGCACTAGCGGGATTTGAGCAGTACTTC.

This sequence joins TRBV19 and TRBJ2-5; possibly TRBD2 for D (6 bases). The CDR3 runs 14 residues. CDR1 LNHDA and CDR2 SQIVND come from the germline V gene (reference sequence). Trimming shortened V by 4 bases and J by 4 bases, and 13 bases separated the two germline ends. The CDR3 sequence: CASSSGGEGETQYF. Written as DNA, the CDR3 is TGTGCCAGTAGTAGCGGAGGGGAAGGAGAGACCCAGTACTTC.

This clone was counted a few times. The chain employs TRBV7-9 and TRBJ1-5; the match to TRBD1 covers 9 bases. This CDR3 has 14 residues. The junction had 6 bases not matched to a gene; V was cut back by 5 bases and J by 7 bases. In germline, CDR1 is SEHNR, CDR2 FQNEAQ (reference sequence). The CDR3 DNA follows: TGTGCCAGCAGCGGGGACAGGGTTGGGCAGCCCCAGCATTTT. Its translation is CASSGDRVGQPQHF.

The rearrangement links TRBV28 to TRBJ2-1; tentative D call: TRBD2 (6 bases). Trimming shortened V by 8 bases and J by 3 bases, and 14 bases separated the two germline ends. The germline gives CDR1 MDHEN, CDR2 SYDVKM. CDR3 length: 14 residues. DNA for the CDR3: TGTGCCAGCTGGATTAGCGGAAACTACAATGAGCAGTTCTTC. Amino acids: CASWISGNYNEQFF.

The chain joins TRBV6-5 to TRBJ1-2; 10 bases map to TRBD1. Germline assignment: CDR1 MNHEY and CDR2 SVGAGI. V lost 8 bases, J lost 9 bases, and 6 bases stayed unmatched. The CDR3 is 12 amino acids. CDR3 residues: CASGDRGSRYTF. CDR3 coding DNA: TGTGCCAGCGGGGACAGGGGCTCGCGCTACACCTTC.

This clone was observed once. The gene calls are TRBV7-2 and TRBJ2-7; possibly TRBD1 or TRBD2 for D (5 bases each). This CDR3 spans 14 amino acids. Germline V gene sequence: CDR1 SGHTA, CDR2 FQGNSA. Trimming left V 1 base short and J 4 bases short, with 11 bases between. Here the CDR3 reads CASSLGGTVYEQYF. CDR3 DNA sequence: TGTGCCAGCAGCTTAGGGGGGACGGTTTACGAGCAGTACTTC. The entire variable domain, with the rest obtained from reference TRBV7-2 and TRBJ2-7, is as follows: GAGVSQSPSNKVTEKGKDVELRCDPISGHTALYWYRQSLGQGLEFLIYFQGNSAPDKSGLPSDRFSAERTGGSVSTLTIQRTQQEDSAVYLCASSLGGTVYEQYFGPGTRLTVT.

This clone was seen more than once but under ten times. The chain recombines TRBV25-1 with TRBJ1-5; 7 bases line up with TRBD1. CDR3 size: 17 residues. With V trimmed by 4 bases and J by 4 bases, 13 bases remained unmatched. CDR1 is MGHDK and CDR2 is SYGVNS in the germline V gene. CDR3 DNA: TGTGCCAGCAGTGGCTCCTCATTACAGGGGACGAATCAGCCCCAGCATTTT. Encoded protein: CASSGSSLQGTNQPQHF.

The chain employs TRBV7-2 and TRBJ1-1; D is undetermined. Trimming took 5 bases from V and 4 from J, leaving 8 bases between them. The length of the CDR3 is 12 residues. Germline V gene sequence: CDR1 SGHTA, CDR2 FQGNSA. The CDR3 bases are TGTGCCAGCAGCATACCAACCACTGAAGCTTTCTTT. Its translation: CASSIPTTEAFF.

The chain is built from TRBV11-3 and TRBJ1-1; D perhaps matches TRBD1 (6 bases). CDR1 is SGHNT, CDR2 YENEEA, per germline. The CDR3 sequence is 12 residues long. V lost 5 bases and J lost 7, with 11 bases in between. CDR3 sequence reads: CASSLGQLEAFF. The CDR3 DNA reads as TGTGCCAGCAGCCTTGGACAGCTTGAAGCTTTCTTT.

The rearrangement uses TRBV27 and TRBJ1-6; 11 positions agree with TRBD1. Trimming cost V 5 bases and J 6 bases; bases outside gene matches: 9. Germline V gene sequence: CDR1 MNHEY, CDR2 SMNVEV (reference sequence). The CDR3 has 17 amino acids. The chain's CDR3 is CASSPGQGASVNSPLHF. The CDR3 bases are TGTGCCAGCAGTCCCGGACAGGGGGCGAGCGTTAATTCACCCCTCCACTTT.

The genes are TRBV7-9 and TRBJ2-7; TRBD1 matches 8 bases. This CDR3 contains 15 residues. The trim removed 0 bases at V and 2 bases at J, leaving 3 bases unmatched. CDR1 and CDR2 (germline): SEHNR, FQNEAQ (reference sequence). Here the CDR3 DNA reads TGTGCCAGCAGCTTAGCCGGGACAGGCACCTACGAGCAGTACTTC. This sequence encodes CASSLAGTGTYEQYF.

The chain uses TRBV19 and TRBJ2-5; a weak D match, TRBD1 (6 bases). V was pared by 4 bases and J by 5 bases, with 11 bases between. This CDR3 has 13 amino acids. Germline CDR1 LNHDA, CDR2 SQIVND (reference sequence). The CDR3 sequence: CASSNRDSETQYF. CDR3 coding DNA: TGTGCCAGTAGTAACAGGGATTCGGAGACCCAGTACTTC.

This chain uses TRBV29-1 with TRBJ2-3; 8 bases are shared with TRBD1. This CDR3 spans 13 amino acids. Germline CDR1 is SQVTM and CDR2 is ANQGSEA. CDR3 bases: TGCACCTCGGGACAGGACATCACAGATACGCAGTATTTT. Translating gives CTSGQDITDTQYF.

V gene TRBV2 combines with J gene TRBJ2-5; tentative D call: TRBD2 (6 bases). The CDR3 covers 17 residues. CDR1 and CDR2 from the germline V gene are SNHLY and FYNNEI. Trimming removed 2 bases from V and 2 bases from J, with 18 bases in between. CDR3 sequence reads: CASSESFQRARQETQYF. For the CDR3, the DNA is TGTGCCAGCAGTGAATCGTTCCAGCGGGCAAGACAAGAGACCCAGTACTTC. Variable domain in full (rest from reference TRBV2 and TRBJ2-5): EPEVTQTPSHQVTQMGQEVILRCVPISNHLYFYWYRQILGQKVEFLVSFYNNEISEKSEIFDDQFSVERPDGSNFTLKIRSTKLEDSAMYFCASSESFQRARQETQYFGPGTRLLVL.

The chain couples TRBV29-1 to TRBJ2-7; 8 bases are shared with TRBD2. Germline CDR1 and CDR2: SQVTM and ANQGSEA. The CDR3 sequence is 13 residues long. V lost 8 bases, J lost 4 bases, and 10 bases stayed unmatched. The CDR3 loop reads CSPGGGAGYEQYF. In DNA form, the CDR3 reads TGCAGCCCCGGGGGGGGTGCTGGTTACGAGCAGTACTTC.

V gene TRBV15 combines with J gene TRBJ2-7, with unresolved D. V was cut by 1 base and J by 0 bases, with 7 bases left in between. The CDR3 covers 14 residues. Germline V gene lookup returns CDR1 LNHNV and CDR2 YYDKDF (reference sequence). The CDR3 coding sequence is TGTGCCACCAGCAGAGGTTCGGACTCCTACGAGCAGTACTTC. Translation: CATSRGSDSYEQYF.

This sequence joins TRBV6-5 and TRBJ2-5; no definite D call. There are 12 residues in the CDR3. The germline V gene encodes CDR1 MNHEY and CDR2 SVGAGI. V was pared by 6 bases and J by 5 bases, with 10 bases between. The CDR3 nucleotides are TGTGCCAGCAGCCCCTTTAGGGAGACCCAGTACTTC. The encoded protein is CASSPFRETQYF.

The CDR3 region is CASSIQQGASNQPQHF. The CDR3 coding sequence is TGTGCCAGCAGCATACAACAGGGGGCGAGCAATCAGCCCCAGCATTTT. The chain is built from TRBV7-2 and TRBJ1-5, with 9 bases lining up with TRBD1. Germline CDR1 SGHTA, CDR2 FQGNSA. V lost 5 bases to trimming and J lost 1 base; unmatched junction nucleotides: 6. The CDR3 is 16 residues long. The complete variable domain, with remaining parts taken from reference TRBV7-2 and TRBJ1-5, reads GAGVSQSPSNKVTEKGKDVELRCDPISGHTALYWYRQSLGQGLEFLIYFQGNSAPDKSGLPSDRFSAERTGGSVSTLTIQRTQQEDSAVYLCASSIQQGASNQPQHFGDGTRLSIL.

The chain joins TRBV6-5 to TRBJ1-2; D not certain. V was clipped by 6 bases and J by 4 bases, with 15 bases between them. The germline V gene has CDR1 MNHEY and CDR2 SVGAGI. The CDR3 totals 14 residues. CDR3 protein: CASSPGSRGYGYTF. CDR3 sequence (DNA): TGTGCCAGCAGCCCGGGATCTCGGGGCTATGGCTACACCTTC.

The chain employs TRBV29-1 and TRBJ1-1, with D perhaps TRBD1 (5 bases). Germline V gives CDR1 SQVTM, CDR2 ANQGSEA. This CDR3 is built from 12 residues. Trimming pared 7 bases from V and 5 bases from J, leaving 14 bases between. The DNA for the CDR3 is TGCAGCGCCAGGGCCGCGGGAACTGAAGCTTTCTTT. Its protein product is CSARAAGTEAFF. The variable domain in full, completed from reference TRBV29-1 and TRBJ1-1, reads SAVISQKPSRDICQRGTSLTIQCQVDSQVTMMFWYRQQPGQSLTLIATANQGSEATYESGFVIDKFPISRPNLTFSTLTVSNMSPEDSSIYLCSARAAGTEAFFGQGTRLTVV.

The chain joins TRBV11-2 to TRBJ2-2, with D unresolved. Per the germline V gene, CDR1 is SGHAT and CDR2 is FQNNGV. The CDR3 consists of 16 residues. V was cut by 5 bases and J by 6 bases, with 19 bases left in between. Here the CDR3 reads CASSQTQVIVSGELFF. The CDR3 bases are TGTGCCAGCAGCCAAACGCAGGTGATTGTGTCCGGGGAGCTGTTTTTT.

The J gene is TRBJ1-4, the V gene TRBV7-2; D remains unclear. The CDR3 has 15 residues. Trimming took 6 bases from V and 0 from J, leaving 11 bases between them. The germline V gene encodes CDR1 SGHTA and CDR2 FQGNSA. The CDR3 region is CASSPGPATNEKLFF. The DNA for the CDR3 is TGTGCCAGCAGTCCCGGGCCGGCAACTAATGAAAAACTGTTTTTT. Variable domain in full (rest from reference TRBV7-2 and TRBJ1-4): GAGVSQSPSNKVTEKGKDVELRCDPISGHTALYWYRQSLGQGLEFLIYFQGNSAPDKSGLPSDRFSAERTGGSVSTLTIQRTQQEDSAVYLCASSPGPATNEKLFFGSGTQLSVL.

CDR3 sequence: CASSTTGELFF. For the CDR3, the DNA is TGTGCCAGCAGCACCACCGGGGAGCTGTTTTTT. This chain uses TRBV7-9 with TRBJ2-2, with D hard to call. The CDR3 contains 11 residues. V lost 5 bases and J 4 bases, leaving 2 bases between the germline ends. Germline-derived CDR1 and CDR2 are SEHNR and FQNEAQ (reference sequence).

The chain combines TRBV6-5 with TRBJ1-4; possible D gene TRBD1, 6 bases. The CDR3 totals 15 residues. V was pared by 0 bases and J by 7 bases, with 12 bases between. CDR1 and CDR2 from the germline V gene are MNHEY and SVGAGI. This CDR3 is CASSYSGGAGEKLFF. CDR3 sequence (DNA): TGTGCCAGCAGTTACTCGGGGGGCGCGGGTGAAAAACTGTTTTTT.

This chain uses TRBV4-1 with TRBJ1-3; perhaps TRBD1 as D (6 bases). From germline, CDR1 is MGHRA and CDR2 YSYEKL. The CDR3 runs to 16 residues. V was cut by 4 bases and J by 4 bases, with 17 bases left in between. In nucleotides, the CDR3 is TGCGCCAGCAGCCCGACTGACCGGGGGCGCGGAAACACCATATATTTT. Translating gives CASSPTDRGRGNTIYF.

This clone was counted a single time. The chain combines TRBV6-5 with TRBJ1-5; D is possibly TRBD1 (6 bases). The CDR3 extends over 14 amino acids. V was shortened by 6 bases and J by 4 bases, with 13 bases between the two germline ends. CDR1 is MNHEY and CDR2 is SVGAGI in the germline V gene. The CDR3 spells CASRTQGLNQPQHF. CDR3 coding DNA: TGTGCCAGCAGGACACAGGGTCTAAATCAGCCCCAGCATTTT.

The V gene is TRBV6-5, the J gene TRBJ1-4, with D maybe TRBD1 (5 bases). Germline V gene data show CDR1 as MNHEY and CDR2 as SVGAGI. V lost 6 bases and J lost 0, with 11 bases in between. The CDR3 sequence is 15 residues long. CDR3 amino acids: CASSPAGATNEKLFF. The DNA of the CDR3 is TGTGCCAGCAGCCCCGCGGGGGCAACTAATGAAAAACTGTTTTTT.